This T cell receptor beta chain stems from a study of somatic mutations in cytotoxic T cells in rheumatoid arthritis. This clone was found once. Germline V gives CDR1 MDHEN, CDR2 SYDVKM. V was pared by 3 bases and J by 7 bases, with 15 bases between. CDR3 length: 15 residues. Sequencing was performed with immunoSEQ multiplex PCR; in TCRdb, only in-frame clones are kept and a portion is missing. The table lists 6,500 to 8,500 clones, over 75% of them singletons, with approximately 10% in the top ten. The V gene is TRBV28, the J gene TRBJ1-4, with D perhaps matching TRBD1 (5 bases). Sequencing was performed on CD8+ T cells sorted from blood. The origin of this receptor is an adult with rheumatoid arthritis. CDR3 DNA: TGTGCCAGCAGTTTTTCACGGGGGGGAAGTGAAAAACTGTTTTTT. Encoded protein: CASSFSRGGSEKLFF.